This T cell receptor beta chain was captured by sequencing in a study of blood T cell repertoires in COVID-19 (dated by TCRdb to the early 2020s). Looking at the study overall: Recovered participants in ImmuneRACE Cohort 3 were defined by two consecutive negative NP/OP PCR tests, clearance by a healthcare professional, or resolution of symptoms. Samples covering the acute and convalescent phases of COVID-19 were provided by collaborators in the United States, Italy and Spain. The material from the prospective study consisted of cDNA or gDNA derived from T cells, B-cell-depleted T cells, or PBMCs. The dataset comprised deeply sampled blood TCRbeta repertoires from subjects exposed to, actively infected with, or recovered from COVID-19. The repertoires were made available in a free public database intended to serve as a resource for research on the immune response to SARS-CoV-2. Samples were obtained from the ongoing ImmuneRACE study (first 160 participants) and from roughly 1,300 subjects provided by 6 global collaborators. Sample metadata almost always included a de-identified subject ID, COVID-19 status, age in years and sex. Where available, HLA class I and class II types were obtained from metadata supplied by the sample provider rather than from assay-based typing. The paper as a whole reports these results and caveats: The quantity of clinical and demographic metadata differed by source and by participant and was supplied without curation.

The immunoSEQ Assay, a bias-controlled multiplex PCR, was used to amplify TCRbeta CDR3 regions from genomic DNA. In the paper's pipeline: Within the assay, amplification of reference gene primers was used to estimate how many nucleated cells each sample contained. Sequence reads were collapsed and filtered to measure the absolute abundance of every unique TCRbeta CDR3 rearrangement. For each sample, productive Simpson clonality was calculated by taking the square root of Simpson's diversity index across productive rearrangements. The immuneACCESS repertoire file appears here via TCRdb, limited to in-frame rearrangements. These files lack a portion of the clones; in checked studies, under half of the deficit traces to unresolved V genes, and the cause of the others is not known. The DNA was the basis for D and trimming; V, J and clone size are from that table. The table for this sample lists 200,000 to 250,000 clones; approximately 87% of them were counted only once. The ten largest clones capture approximately 3.1% of the sample.

In the case of this clone: It has no known antigen specificity. Base qualities were left out, and no much larger clone turns up one base away.

Enrolling through a virtual design, the prospective study's participants ranged in age from roughly 18 to 90 years and lived across 24 United States geographic areas. Cohort assignment in the prospective study relied on participant-reported clinical history from a screening survey and a study questionnaire. In the prospective study, whole blood, serum and a nasopharyngeal or oropharyngeal swab were collected from each participant by mobile phlebotomists. Participants in the prospective study had the option to provide additional blood draws and questionnaires over a roughly 2-month period. Before DNA extraction, prospective study blood samples were shipped either frozen or at room temperature. The CDR3 sequence holds 14 residues, the cysteine and phenylalanine included. The DNA shown is the 42-base CDR3, in frame from base 1. The germline V gene encodes CDR1 MDHEN and CDR2 SYDVKM. Trimming accounts for 6 bases at V and 4 bases at J, while the number of junction bases matched to no gene is 5.

The source is a woman aged 45-65 years in a cohort exposed to, infected with or recovered from COVID-19 (not recorded which). Sequenced: PBMCs or T cells enriched from blood (not recorded which). Recombination connected TRBV28 to TRBJ1-2; 10 central bases correspond to TRBD1. The DNA sequence is as follows: TGTGCCAGCAGCAGGACAGGGGGTGGCTATGGCTACACCTTC. Its coded protein is CASSRTGGGYGYTF.